Listed here are 14 T cell receptor beta chains from one sample, sequenced in a study of T cell responses to AZD1222 COVID-19 vaccine. Clones were sequenced by immunoSEQ multiplex PCR, and TCRdb holds only the in-frame ones, with some missing. Found here are fewer than 120,000 clones, over 75% of them singletons; the top ten hold 3.5% to 5%. The source was peripheral blood, collected on day 0 of AZD1222 vaccination. The receptor set was obtained from an adult in good health.

The rearrangement links TRBV6-2 or TRBV6-3 to TRBJ1-5; D is ambiguous. The V and J ends lost 2 bases and 0 bases respectively, with 14 bases between them. CDR1 and CDR2 (germline): MNHEY, SVGEGT. The CDR3 extends over 17 amino acids. The CDR3 coding sequence is TGTGCCAGCAGTTACCCTGAGGGAAAGGATAGCAATCAGCCCCAGCATTTT. It specifies CASSYPEGKDSNQPQHF.

This chain links TRBV28 with TRBJ2-3; 9 nucleotides agree with TRBD1. There are 14 residues in the CDR3. Trimming took 6 bases from V and 9 from J; bases not matched to a gene: 10. Germline loops: CDR1 MDHEN, CDR2 SYDVKM. This CDR3 reads CASSRDRVGGTQYF. The CDR3 DNA reads TGTGCCAGCAGCCGGGACAGGGTGGGCGGAACGCAGTATTTT.

V usage is TRBV5-6 and J usage is TRBJ1-2; the D gene is possibly TRBD1 (5 bases). V shed 1 base and J shed 0 bases, with 10 bases lying between them. The CDR3 covers 15 residues. The germline CDR1 and CDR2 sequences are SGHDT and YYEEEE. The CDR3 reads CASSLWAGPNYGYTF. CDR3 nucleotide sequence: TGTGCCAGCAGCTTGTGGGCAGGGCCTAACTATGGCTACACCTTC.

The rearrangement joins TRBV19 to TRBJ2-1; TRBD2 matches 9 bases. V lost 1 base to trimming and J lost 5 bases; unmatched junction nucleotides: 3. CDR1 is LNHDA, CDR2 SQIVND, per germline (reference sequence). This CDR3 contains 15 residues. The CDR3 DNA is TGTGCCAGTAGTATAGGTCTAGCGGGAAACAATGAGCAGTTCTTC. Its translation is CASSIGLAGNNEQFF.

CDR3 sequence (DNA): TGTGCCAGCAATTCGGGGGGAAGAGGAGGCTACACCTTC. It yields the protein CASNSGGRGGYTF. The chain joins TRBV28 to TRBJ1-2; possible D gene TRBD1, 5 bases. V was trimmed by 7 bases and J by 8 bases, leaving 17 bases between them. Germline V gene lookup returns CDR1 MDHEN and CDR2 SYDVKM. CDR3 length: 13 residues.

The V gene is TRBV6-4, the J gene TRBJ2-3; TRBD2 agrees at 11 bases. The CDR3 is 15 amino acids. J lost 0 bases, V lost 7 bases, and 3 bases had no gene match. CDR1 and CDR2 (germline): MRHNA, SNTAGT. DNA for the CDR3: TGTGCCAGCATCCGGACTAGCGGGAGCACAGATACGCAGTATTTT. Translating gives CASIRTSGSTDTQYF.

V is TRBV18 and J is TRBJ2-3, with 8 nucleotides matching TRBD2. The CDR3 is 14 residues long. Germline loops: CDR1 KGHSH, CDR2 LQKENI. J was trimmed by 3 bases and V by 6 bases; bases with no gene match: 5. This CDR3 is CASSGGGPTDTQYF. The CDR3 DNA follows: TGTGCCAGCTCCGGCGGGGGGCCTACAGATACGCAGTATTTT.

This chain links TRBV19 with TRBJ1-3; D unclear. Per the germline V gene, CDR1 is LNHDA and CDR2 is SQIVND (reference sequence). Between the trimmed V and J ends, which lost 5 bases and 0 bases, there was a span of 8 bases. The CDR3 runs to 14 residues. CDR3 DNA: TGTGCCAGTAGTCAATCGGTCTCTGGAAACACCATATATTTT. Amino acids: CASSQSVSGNTIYF.

V is TRBV28 and J is TRBJ1-2; 11 positions agree with TRBD1. This CDR3 comprises 15 residues. The V gene's germline CDR1 is MDHEN and CDR2 SYDVKM. The V segment lost 11 bases and the J segment 6 bases; nucleotides outside the gene matches: 14. CDR3: CAAEAGTGGRNGYTF. The DNA for the CDR3 is TGTGCCGCGGAGGCAGGGACAGGGGGAAGAAATGGCTACACCTTC.

The chain combines TRBV7-2 with TRBJ1-4; TRBD1 might be the D (5 bases). This CDR3 has 15 residues. The germline CDR1 and CDR2 sequences are SGHTA and FQGNSA. The V end was cut by 1 base, the J end by 7 bases, with 13 bases between. The CDR3 here is CASSLVARVGEKLFF. CDR3 nucleotide sequence: TGTGCCAGCAGCTTAGTTGCCAGGGTCGGTGAAAAACTGTTTTTT.

Remarks on this clone: One end of the junction does not line up with germline, which may come from a read error. The chain has TRBV6-5 and TRBJ1-2; D call uncertain. CDR3 length: 15 residues. CDR1 MNHEY and CDR2 SVGAGI come from the germline V gene. Here the CDR3 reads CASSNSAGTNYGYTF. As DNA, the CDR3 is TGTGCCAGCAGTAACTCGGCCGGAACAAACTATGGCTACACCTTC.

This clone was observed a single time. The J gene is TRBJ2-7, the V gene TRBV5-1; D tentatively reads TRBD1 or TRBD2 (5 bases each). The length of the CDR3 is 15 residues. Germline CDR1 SGHRS, CDR2 YFSETQ. The V end was cut by 4 bases, the J end by 0 bases, with 14 bases between. CDR3 sequence: CASSLLRGPSYEQYF. In DNA, the CDR3 is TGCGCCAGCAGCCTACTACGGGGCCCCTCCTACGAGCAGTACTTC.

The V call is TRBV5-1, the J call TRBJ2-3; 8 nucleotides match TRBD2. With 3 bases clipped from V and 14 bases from J, the junction kept 14 bases outside the gene matches. Germline CDR1 is SGHRS and CDR2 is YFSETQ. CDR3 length equals 14 residues. CDR3 loop: CASSSSTSAHPPYF. CDR3 sequence (DNA): TGCGCCAGCAGCTCCTCGACTAGCGCTCATCCTCCGTATTTT.

The CDR3 DNA reads TGTGCCAGCTCACCACCGGTACTCAGGGTCAGTGAGCAGTTCTTC. Amino acids: CASSPPVLRVSEQFF. V usage is TRBV18 and J usage is TRBJ2-1; possibly TRBD1 for D (5 bases). The CDR3 sequence is 15 residues long. Germline CDR1 is KGHSH and CDR2 is LQKENI. V was clipped by 0 bases and J by 9 bases, with 15 bases between them.